This is a list of T cell receptor beta chains from one sample in a study of CD8 T cells in ankylosing spondylitis. TCRdb re-called the 5' RACE reads with MiXCR, one entry per CDR3 protein. This sample has some 840,000 distinct CDR3 sequences, with about 11% found just once. Sequenced sample: blood, either unsorted or a sorted T cell fraction (not recorded which). These receptors were taken from a male donor with ankylosing spondylitis. Both conserved end residues are part of each CDR3. The D gene is left open where the match is weak. Some rows have no size entry. The others give once, few or many, or a class for an expanded clone.

CDR3aa	CDR3nt	abundance	v_gene	len	j_gene	d_gene
CASIGTGLGGYTF	TGTGCCAGCATTGGGACAGGGTTAGGAGGCTACACCTTC	-	TRBV27	13	TRBJ1-2	TRBD1
CASSLLRGHNQPQHF	TGTGCCAGCAGCCTCCTCAGGGGCCACAATCAGCCCCAGCATTTT	many	TRBV6-1	15	TRBJ1-5	-
CASSYTDREKGKLFF	TGTGCCAGCAGTTACACGGACAGGGAAAAAGGAAAACTGTTTTTT	-	TRBV6-5	15	TRBJ1-4	TRBD1
CASSPSREGTQYF	TGCGCCAGCAGCCCGAGCAGGGAGGGTACGCAGTATTTT	few	TRBV5-1	13	TRBJ2-3	TRBD2
CAWSRTDTQYF	TGTGCCTGGAGTCGCACAGATACGCAGTATTTT	-	TRBV30	11	TRBJ2-3	-
CASSLGQEVGYGYTF	TGTGCCAGCAGCTTGGGCCAGGAGGTGGGCTATGGCTACACCTTC	few	TRBV5-6	15	TRBJ1-2	-
CSARAPGVRSPLHF	TGCAGTGCTAGAGCCCCAGGGGTTCGCTCACCCCTCCACTTT	few	TRBV20-1	14	TRBJ1-6	-
CSAPLAGVRNEQFF	TGCAGTGCTCCGCTAGCGGGAGTAAGGAATGAGCAGTTCTTC	-	TRBV20-1	14	TRBJ2-1	TRBD2
CASSRPSSLGYNEQFF	TGTGCCAGCAGCCGGCCCTCAAGCTTGGGGTACAATGAGCAGTTCTTC	-	TRBV7-2	16	TRBJ2-1	-
CASSPGLAGAWETQYF	TGTGCCAGCAGCCCGGGACTAGCGGGGGCCTGGGAGACCCAGTACTTC	-	TRBV11-1	16	TRBJ2-5	TRBD2
CSARRQVAKNIQYF	TGCAGTGCTAGGCGGCAGGTAGCCAAAAACATTCAGTACTTC	few	TRBV20-1	14	TRBJ2-4	-
CASSYPDRGQREQYF	TGTGCCAGCAGTTACCCGGACAGGGGGCAAAGAGAGCAGTACTTC	few	TRBV6-5	15	TRBJ2-7	TRBD1
CATSATPGANVLTF	TGTGCCACCAGTGCTACCCCTGGGGCCAACGTCCTGACTTTC	-	TRBV24-1	14	TRBJ2-6	-
CASSLQGGTAQHF	TGTGCCAGCAGCTTACAGGGAGGCACAGCCCAGCATTTT	-	TRBV7-9	13	TRBJ1-5	-
CSASVPQNQETQYF	TGCAGTGCTAGCGTTCCCCAAAACCAAGAGACCCAGTACTTC	-	TRBV20-1	14	TRBJ2-5	-
CASSSPGQGGYGYTF	TGTGCCAGCAGCTCCCCCGGACAGGGAGGCTATGGCTACACCTTC	-	TRBV7-9	15	TRBJ1-2	TRBD1
CASSLGGRGNTGELFF	TGTGCCAGCAGCTTAGGGGGCCGGGGGAACACCGGGGAGCTGTTTTTT	few	TRBV7-2	16	TRBJ2-2	-
CASTQRTDEAFF	TGTGCCAGTACCCAGCGGACAGACGAAGCTTTCTTT	few	TRBV19	12	TRBJ1-1	-
CASSPTGLRPTGELFF	TGTGCCAGCAGCCCCACGGGACTGAGACCCACCGGGGAGCTGTTTTTT	-	TRBV9	16	TRBJ2-2	-
CASNGLTRYEQYF	TGTGCCAGCAACGGACTGACCCGGTACGAGCAGTACTTC	-	TRBV2	13	TRBJ2-7	-
CASSQNQGASNQPQHF	TGTGCCAGCAGCCAAAATCAGGGGGCGAGCAATCAGCCCCAGCATTTT	few	TRBV12-3/TRBV12-4	16	TRBJ1-5	TRBD1
CASSQPHGNQEGEQFF	TGTGCCAGCAGCCAACCACACGGGAACCAAGAGGGAGAGCAGTTCTTC	-	TRBV11-3	16	TRBJ2-1	-
CAWSVLIDEQFF	TGTGCCTGGAGTGTACTCATCGATGAGCAGTTCTTC	-	TRBV30	12	TRBJ2-1	-
CAISESAARGETQYF	TGTGCCATCAGTGAGTCGGCAGCTAGGGGCGAGACCCAGTACTTC	many	TRBV10-3	15	TRBJ2-5	-
CASSSQTTGGTGYGYTF	TGTGCCAGCAGCTCACAGACCACAGGGGGTACGGGCTATGGCTACACCTTC	-	TRBV7-2	17	TRBJ1-2	TRBD1
CASSYSSRRIEAFF	TGTGCCAGCAGTTACTCGAGCCGACGGATTGAAGCTTTCTTT	once	TRBV6-2/TRBV6-3	14	TRBJ1-1	-
CASSFFSGRAYEQYF	TGTGCCAGCAGCTTTTTTAGCGGGAGGGCCTACGAGCAGTACTTC	-	TRBV7-8	15	TRBJ2-7	TRBD2
CRASVWGTEAFF	TGCAGGGCCTCGGTTTGGGGCACTGAAGCTTTCTTT	many	TRBV20-1	12	TRBJ1-1	-
CSAKLRDEKLFF	TGCAGTGCTAAACTACGGGATGAAAAACTGTTTTTT	many	TRBV20-1	12	TRBJ1-4	-
CSARSGRPPYEQYF	TGCAGTGCCCGTAGCGGGAGGCCCCCCTACGAGCAGTACTTC	-	TRBV20-1	14	TRBJ2-7	TRBD2
CASSQGTGAHYEQYF	TGTGCCAGCAGCCAAGGGACCGGGGCACACTACGAGCAGTACTTC	-	TRBV3-1	15	TRBJ2-7	-
CASSLAGFETQYF	TGCGCCAGCAGCTTGGCAGGTTTCGAGACCCAGTACTTC	few	TRBV5-1	13	TRBJ2-5	-